This is a list of T cell receptor beta chains from one sample in a study of T-cell memory formation after mild COVID-19. From the 5' RACE reads, TCRdb called clonotypes with MiXCR, one entry per CDR3 protein. The profile shows roughly 110,000 distinct CDR3 sequences, about 20% of them singletons. The specimen was PBMCs or a T cell subset sorted from them (not recorded which). The receptors originated from a young man who had mild COVID-19 (a few samples of this study predate the infection). Cell type and time point are not known. The CDR3 runs from the conserved cysteine through the conserved F or W. The D gene is left open where the match is weak. Only part of the rows carry a size: once, few, many, or a class if the clone is expanded.

>NA|TRBJ1-2|TRBV9|NA
CASRDTYYGYTF
TGTGCCAGCAGGGACACTTACTATGGCTACACCTTC
>few|TRBJ2-3|TRBV7-2|NA
CASSLAGGRDTQYF
TGTGCCAGCAGCTTAGCGGGGGGAAGGGATACGCAGTATTTT
>NA|TRBJ1-1|TRBV12-3/TRBV12-4|TRBD1
CASSLNRGEAFF
TGTGCCAGCAGTTTAAACAGGGGCGAAGCTTTCTTT
>NA|TRBJ2-7|TRBV14|NA
CASSQDWGSPYEQYF
TGTGCCAGCAGCCAAGACTGGGGGTCCCCCTACGAGCAGTACTTC
>NA|TRBJ1-2|TRBV27|TRBD1
CASSLVTGGSGYTF
TGTGCCAGCAGTTTAGTCACAGGGGGCAGTGGCTACACCTTC
>NA|TRBJ1-2|TRBV6-2/TRBV6-3|NA
CASSSWTPVHGYTF
TGTGCCAGCAGTTCTTGGACACCGGTGCATGGCTACACCTTC
>NA|TRBJ2-3|TRBV7-3|NA
CASSSSPGDEVPDTQYF
TGTGCCAGCAGCTCGAGCCCCGGGGATGAGGTTCCAGATACGCAGTATTTT
>NA|TRBJ2-6|TRBV7-9|NA
CASSPDGVSVLTF
TGTGCCAGCAGCCCGGACGGAGTTTCAGTCCTGACTTTC
>NA|TRBJ2-7|TRBV10-1|TRBD1
CARPHRGYEQYF
TGCGCCAGGCCTCACAGGGGATACGAGCAGTACTTC
>many|TRBJ2-7|TRBV7-9|TRBD1
CASSPRDRVYEQYF
TGTGCCAGCAGCCCCCGGGACAGGGTCTACGAGCAGTACTTC
>NA|TRBJ1-4|TRBV6-5|NA
CASGIGSNEKLFF
TGTGCCAGCGGGATTGGCTCTAATGAAAAACTGTTTTTT
>NA|TRBJ1-1|TRBV12-3/TRBV12-4|NA
CASTGFGGEAFF
TGTGCCAGCACCGGCTTTGGGGGTGAAGCTTTCTTT
>NA|TRBJ2-2|TRBV5-6|NA
CASSSLPRHASNTGELFF
TGTGCCAGCAGCTCCCTGCCGAGACACGCATCGAACACCGGGGAGCTGTTTTTT
>few|TRBJ2-6|TRBV12-3/TRBV12-4|NA
CASSPVFSGANVLTF
TGTGCCAGCAGTCCCGTGTTCTCTGGGGCCAACGTCCTGACTTTC
>few|TRBJ2-1|TRBV5-1|NA
CASSSSVAYNEQFF
TGCGCCAGCAGCTCCAGCGTAGCCTACAATGAGCAGTTCTTC
>NA|TRBJ1-1|TRBV5-4|NA
CASRSRDTGNTEAFF
TGTGCCAGCAGATCCAGGGACACCGGGAACACTGAAGCTTTCTTT
>few|TRBJ2-2|TRBV7-2|TRBD1
CASSVPRTGDTGELFF
TGTGCCAGCAGCGTACCCCGGACAGGGGACACCGGGGAGCTGTTTTTT